These 16 T cell receptor beta chains share one sample of origin, sequenced in a study of blood T cell repertoires in COVID-19. Measured with immunoSEQ multiplex PCR; TCRdb has only the in-frame clones, and not every one. The table includes some 300,000 clones, around 90% detected once. Sequenced sample: peripheral blood. Receptor source: a man in his 70s with acute or convalescent COVID-19.

In its sample, this clone was seen once. The rearrangement uses TRBV6-5 and TRBJ1-2; D not certain. Between the trimmed V and J ends, which lost 7 bases and 2 bases, there was a span of 8 bases. In germline, CDR1 is MNHEY, CDR2 SVGAGI. This CDR3 has 12 amino acids. The CDR3 DNA sequence: TGTGCCAGCACGCCCAGAAACTATGGCTACACCTTC. This codes for CASTPRNYGYTF.

The chain is built from TRBV28 and TRBJ1-1; TRBD1 matches at 7 bases. The CDR3 covers 15 residues. Trimming removed 5 bases from V and 1 base from J; junction bases left unmatched: 7. In germline, CDR1 is MDHEN, CDR2 SYDVKM. The CDR3 spells CASSTPRQGNTEAFF. CDR3 sequence (DNA): TGTGCCAGCAGTACCCCCAGACAGGGGAACACTGAAGCTTTCTTT.

CDR3 loop: CASSFGGPMNTEAFF. CDR3 bases: TGTGCCAGCAGTTTCGGGGGACCAATGAACACTGAAGCTTTCTTT. The V and J genes are TRBV28 and TRBJ1-1; D may be TRBD1 (5 bases). Germline V lookup: CDR1 MDHEN, CDR2 SYDVKM. The germline V and J ends were trimmed by 3 bases and 0 bases, with 11 bases remaining between them. This CDR3 has 15 amino acids.

This chain connects TRBV7-2 to TRBJ2-7; TRBD1 agrees at 11 bases. J gave up 3 bases and V 5 bases, and 6 bases lay outside the gene matches. CDR1 SGHTA and CDR2 FQGNSA come from the germline V gene. The CDR3 covers 15 residues. CDR3 in amino acids: CASSATGTGGYEQYF. In DNA form, the CDR3 reads TGTGCCAGCAGCGCTACCGGGACAGGGGGCTACGAGCAGTACTTC.

This chain connects TRBV27 to TRBJ1-2; 7 bases align to TRBD1. This CDR3 comprises 15 residues. V lost 5 bases and J lost 3; bases outside the gene matches: 9. Germline-derived CDR1 and CDR2 are MNHEY and SMNVEV (reference sequence). The CDR3 nucleotides read TGTGCCAGCAGTCCTCGACAGGGCCCATACTATGGCTACACCTTC. Its protein product is CASSPRQGPYYGYTF.

This clone was picked up a small number of times. V gene TRBV19 combines with J gene TRBJ2-6, with unresolved D. The CDR3 covers 16 residues. Germline assignment: CDR1 LNHDA and CDR2 SQIVND (reference sequence). V gave up 4 bases and J gave up 0 bases, with 10 bases separating them. The DNA of the CDR3 is TGTGCCAGTAGTACAAGCGCCAGCTCTGGGGCCAACGTCCTGACTTTC. Its protein is CASSTSASSGANVLTF.

The count of this clone is one. The chain employs TRBV15 and TRBJ1-1; D possibly corresponds to TRBD1 (5 bases). The CDR3 is made up of 13 amino acids. The germline V gene has CDR1 LNHNV and CDR2 YYDKDF (reference sequence). The V and J ends lost 1 base and 11 bases respectively, with 14 bases between them. The CDR3 region is CATSRGLETEAFF. CDR3 sequence (DNA): TGTGCCACCAGCAGAGGACTGGAGACAGAGGCTTTCTTT. Variable domain in full (rest from reference TRBV15 and TRBJ1-1): DAMVIQNPRYQVTQFGKPVTLSCSQTLNHNVMYWYQQKSSQAPKLLFHYYDKDFNNEADTPDNFQSRRPNTSFCFLDIRSPGLGDTAMYLCATSRGLETEAFFGQGTRLTVV.

Remarks on this clone: Other nucleotide sequences in the sample specify the same CDR3. The V call is TRBV5-5, the J call TRBJ1-1, with D maybe TRBD1 (5 bases). Trimming removed 1 base at V and 1 base at J, with 5 bases between. In germline, CDR1 is SGHKS, CDR2 YYEKEE (reference sequence). The CDR3 length is 13 residues. CDR3 in amino acids: CASSLTGNTEAFF. The DNA for the CDR3 is TGTGCCAGCAGCTTGACAGGGAACACTGAAGCTTTCTTT.

The V and J genes are TRBV6-5 and TRBJ2-3, with TRBD2 matching over 12 bases. Germline lookup yields CDR1 MNHEY and CDR2 SVGAGI. Unmatched junction bases numbered 5, after V lost 9 bases and J lost 4 bases. The length of the CDR3 is 14 residues. The DNA for the CDR3 is TGTGCCAGTTGCACTAGCGGGGGGTCAGATACGCAGTATTTT. Translation: CASCTSGGSDTQYF.

This chain links TRBV6-1 with TRBJ1-2; D gene unclear. V gave up 3 bases and J gave up 5 bases, with 10 bases separating them. This CDR3 is 13 amino acids long. The germline gives CDR1 MNHNS, CDR2 SASEGT. This CDR3 is CASSDSNLYGYTF. CDR3 DNA sequence: TGTGCCAGCAGTGACAGTAATCTGTATGGCTACACCTTC.

The rearrangement uses TRBV7-6 and TRBJ2-3; 12 nucleotides match TRBD2. The CDR3 has 16 residues. The germline V gene encodes CDR1 SGHVS and CDR2 FNYEAQ. The V segment lost 4 bases and the J segment 0 bases; nucleotides outside the gene matches: 2. CDR3 amino acids: CASSSGTSGSTDTQYF. For the CDR3, the DNA is TGTGCCAGCAGCTCCGGGACTAGCGGGAGCACAGATACGCAGTATTTT.

The V gene is TRBV6-2 or TRBV6-3, the J gene TRBJ1-5, with 9 bases aligning to TRBD1. In germline, CDR1 is MNHEY, CDR2 SVGEGT. J lost 4 bases, V lost 6 bases, and 10 bases had no gene match. CDR3 length equals 16 residues. CDR3 nucleotide sequence: TGTGCCAGCAGCCGCGCCGGGACAGGGAATAATCAGCCCCAGCATTTT. This codes for CASSRAGTGNNQPQHF.

The chain uses TRBV19 and TRBJ2-1; unclear D gene. Trimming left V 4 bases short and J 0 bases short, with 4 bases between. Germline CDR1 LNHDA, CDR2 SQIVND (reference sequence). The CDR3 extends over 13 amino acids. The DNA for the CDR3 is TGTGCCAGTAGTACATCCTCCTACAATGAGCAGTTCTTC. It encodes CASSTSSYNEQFF.

The V gene is TRBV9, the J gene TRBJ1-2; no reliable D call. This CDR3 has 13 amino acids. Trimming shortened V by 4 bases and J by 7 bases, and 14 bases separated the two germline ends. The germline gives CDR1 SGDLS, CDR2 YYNGEE. The CDR3 loop is CASSPPPHSGYTF. As DNA, the CDR3 is TGTGCCAGCAGCCCGCCGCCTCACTCTGGCTACACCTTC.

The V call is TRBV5-4, the J call TRBJ1-1, with 7 nucleotides matching TRBD1. This CDR3 spans 16 amino acids. The V gene's germline CDR1 is SGHNT and CDR2 YYREEE (reference sequence). V was pared by 0 bases and J by 0 bases, with 5 bases of the junction left unmatched. The DNA for the CDR3 is TGTGCCAGCAGCTTGGACAGGGGTACGATGAACACTGAAGCTTTCTTT. Translation: CASSLDRGTMNTEAFF.

J is TRBJ1-6 and V is TRBV18; a weak D match, TRBD1 (5 bases). CDR3 length: 16 amino acids. V lost 6 bases and J 8 bases, leaving 20 bases between the germline ends. Germline V CDR1 and CDR2: KGHSH, LQKENI. The CDR3, as DNA: TGTGCCAGCTCTCAACTCCTTTTGGCAGGGTATTCACCCCTCCACTTT. Translated, it gives CASSQLLLAGYSPLHF.